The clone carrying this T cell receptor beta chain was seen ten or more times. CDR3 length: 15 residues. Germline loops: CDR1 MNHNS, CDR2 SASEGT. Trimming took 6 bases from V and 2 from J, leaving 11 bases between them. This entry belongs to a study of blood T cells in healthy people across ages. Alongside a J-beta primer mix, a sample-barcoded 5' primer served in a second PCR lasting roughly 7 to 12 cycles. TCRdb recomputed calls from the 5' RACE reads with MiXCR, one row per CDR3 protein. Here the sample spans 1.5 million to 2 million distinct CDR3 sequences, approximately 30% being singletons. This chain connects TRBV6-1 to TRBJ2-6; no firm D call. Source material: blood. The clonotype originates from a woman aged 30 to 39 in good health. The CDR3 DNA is TGTGCCAGCAGACCTTCCCAAACTGGGGCCAACGTCCTGACTTTC. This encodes CASRPSQTGANVLTF.